This TCR beta chain was sequenced during a study of T-cell reconstitution after alpha-beta-depleted transplantation in children. J gave up 2 bases and V 8 bases, and 9 bases lay outside the gene matches. CDR3 length equals 14 residues. At least ten counts were recorded for this clonotype. TCRbeta library preparation incorporated unique molecular identifiers. From the PCR reads, TCRdb called clonotypes with MiXCR, one entry per CDR3 protein. The sample comprises over 550,000 distinct CDR3 sequences, over 9.5% of which are singletons, and roughly 4% rests with the top ten. The source was PBMCs from the stem cell graft donor, collected from the stem cell graft. This receptor was taken from a human donor who donated a stem cell graft to a child with acute myeloid leukemia. The chain joins TRBV12-3 or TRBV12-4 to TRBJ2-7, with 7 bases aligning to TRBD1. The CDR3 here is CASFNRDRPYEQYF. DNA for the CDR3: TGTGCCAGCTTTAACCGGGACAGACCCTACGAGCAGTACTTC.